A selection of T cell receptor beta chains follows, all from one sample in a study of blood T cells in healthy people across ages. TCRdb redid the calling of the 5' RACE reads with MiXCR, one entry per CDR3 protein. Of roughly 800,000 distinct CDR3 sequences listed, about 62% are singletons. Specimen: blood. These receptors originate from a man aged 25-45 years in good health. Each CDR3 is given with its conserved first and last residue. Each record gives: J gene, D gene, clone size, V gene, CDR3 DNA, CDR3 protein. The D gene is left open where the match is weak. Clone size is stated in some rows and not others, as once, few, many or a class when expanded.

TRBJ1-2 . . TRBV28 TGTGCCAGCAGTTTAATTGGACCCGGGGAGGCCTACACCTTC CASSLIGPGEAYTF
TRBJ2-6 . . TRBV7-2 TGTGCCAGCAGCTTGGTGTTTGGGGCCAACGTCCTGACTTTC CASSLVFGANVLTF
TRBJ2-1 . . TRBV4-3 TGCGCCAGCAGCCAAGAAACCGGGACACAGTACAATGAGCAGTTCTTC CASSQETGTQYNEQFF
TRBJ2-1 . many TRBV10-3 TGTGCCATCAGTGATTCGGGATCGCACTCCTACAATGAGCAGTTCTTC CAISDSGSHSYNEQFF
TRBJ2-5 . few TRBV14 TGTGCCAGCAGCCAAGATCGGGATACCATAGAGACCCAGTACTTC CASSQDRDTIETQYF
TRBJ2-7 . . TRBV9 TGTGCCAGCAGCGTAGAGGCGGGGTCCTACTCCTACGAGCAGTACTTC CASSVEAGSYSYEQYF
TRBJ1-5 . . TRBV20-1 TGCAGTGCCAACCCAGGGGACCTCAATCAGCCCCAGCATTTT CSANPGDLNQPQHF
TRBJ2-6 . once TRBV18 TGTGCCAGCTCACCAAGGGACCGCTCTGGGGCCAACGTCCTGACTTTC CASSPRDRSGANVLTF
TRBJ2-7 . few TRBV9 TGTGCCAGCAGCGTAGGGCCAGGGGAAGAGCAGTACTTC CASSVGPGEEQYF
TRBJ1-1 . . TRBV11-2 TGTGCCAGCAGGGTACCAGGGAACACTGAAGCTTTCTTT CASRVPGNTEAFF
TRBJ2-1 TRBD2 many TRBV7-2 TGTGCCAGCAGCTTCTCTAGCGGATCCTACAATGAGCAGTTCTTC CASSFSSGSYNEQFF
TRBJ2-7 . . TRBV5-6 TGTGCCAGCAGCTTGCTGGACAGCCCTATGAACGAGCAGTACTTC CASSLLDSPMNEQYF
TRBJ2-3 . . TRBV5-1 TGCGCCAGCAGCTCTGGTTCAAGGGGGGGAGTCGCCTACACAGATACGCAGTATTTT CASSSGSRGGVAYTDTQYF
TRBJ1-2 TRBD1 . TRBV6-5 TGTGCCAGCGGAGAAGGACAGGGATCCTATGGCTACACCTTC CASGEGQGSYGYTF
TRBJ2-7 TRBD2 once TRBV7-9 TGTGCCAGCAGCCTCATACTAGCGGGAAATGAGCAGTACTTC CASSLILAGNEQYF
TRBJ2-7 . . TRBV6-5 TGTGCCAGCACCCCGGACGGATTATACGAGCAGTACTTC CASTPDGLYEQYF
TRBJ1-1 . . TRBV7-2 TGTGCCAGCAGCTTAATGTCAGACCCCATGAACACTGAAGCTTTCTTT CASSLMSDPMNTEAFF
TRBJ2-5 . . TRBV3-1 TGTGCCAGCAGGACTCCACTTCTTGAGACCCAGTACTTC CASRTPLLETQYF
TRBJ1-1 TRBD1 . TRBV6-5 TGTGCCAGCAGTTACTCCCAGGGGGCGATGAACACTGAAGCTTTCTTT CASSYSQGAMNTEAFF
TRBJ2-5 . . TRBV15 TGTGCCACCAGCAGATCGCGTTGGGAGCAGTACTTC CATSRSRWEQYF
TRBJ2-7 . . TRBV21-1 TGTGCCAGCAGCAAAAAAGCCGGGACAGGGTATTTCGAGCAGTACTTC CASSKKAGTGYFEQYF
TRBJ2-7 TRBD1 . TRBV28 TGTGCCAGCAGTTTTGGACAGGACAGTGTCTCCTACGAGCAGTACTTC CASSFGQDSVSYEQYF
TRBJ2-1 . few TRBV29-1 TGCAGCGTTGTCAGGGCGGACGAGCAGTTCTTC CSVVRADEQFF
TRBJ1-2 TRBD1 . TRBV10-3 TGTGCCATCAGTGAGCCGGGACAGGGGCCTACCTATGGCTACACCTTC CAISEPGQGPTYGYTF
TRBJ2-5 . . TRBV29-1 TGCAGCGTTGAACACGGGGAGACCCAGTACTTC CSVEHGETQYF
TRBJ2-7 TRBD2 . TRBV27 TGTGCCAGCAGAGCCCCCCGCGGGAGTCCCTACGAGCAGTACTTC CASRAPRGSPYEQYF
TRBJ2-1 . few TRBV27 TGTGCCAGCAGTTTATCCCCCCTCTCCTACAATGAGCAGTTCTTC CASSLSPLSYNEQFF
TRBJ2-1 . . TRBV20-1 TGCAGTGCTAGCTCAGGGGGGATCGGCTACAATGAGCAGTTCTTC CSASSGGIGYNEQFF
TRBJ1-2 . few TRBV7-2 TGTGCCAGCAGCTTAGCCCTAGGAGGCGGAGTATATGGCTACACCTTC CASSLALGGGVYGYTF
TRBJ2-4 TRBD1 . TRBV18 TGTGCCAGCTCCCTGGGGACAGGGGAAAACATTCAGTACTTC CASSLGTGENIQYF
TRBJ1-2 . . TRBV7-2 TGTGCCAGCAGCTTAAGGACAGACTATGGCTACACCTTC CASSLRTDYGYTF
TRBJ2-3 TRBD2 . TRBV7-2 TGTGCCAGCAGTTTGGGACTAGCGGGATTCAGCACAGATACGCAGTATTTT CASSLGLAGFSTDTQYF
TRBJ2-1 . once TRBV20-1 TGCAGTGCTAGATCGTCGCCCAACTTCTACAATGAGCAGTTCTTC CSARSSPNFYNEQFF
TRBJ2-5 . few TRBV12-3/TRBV12-4 TGTGCCAGCAGTTTAGTCGACGGGACCCAGTACTTC CASSLVDGTQYF
TRBJ2-7 . . TRBV20-1 TGCAGTGCGGGGCCAGGAGGGGGCTACGAGCAGTACTTC CSAGPGGGYEQYF
TRBJ2-6 . . TRBV12-3/TRBV12-4 TGTGCCAGCAGGGACACTGGGGCCAACGTCCTGACTTTC CASRDTGANVLTF
TRBJ2-1 TRBD1 many TRBV6-6 TGTGCCAGCAGTCTCGGGACAGGACACCTTAATGAGCAGTTCTTC CASSLGTGHLNEQFF
TRBJ2-3 TRBD2 once TRBV20-1 TGCAGTGCTAGAGTGCTAGCGGGGGGGCCCACAGATACGCAGTATTTT CSARVLAGGPTDTQYF
TRBJ2-7 . few TRBV27 TGTGCCAGCAGTCTCGCGGTAGCTTCCTACGAGCAGTACTTC CASSLAVASYEQYF
TRBJ2-7 TRBD2 . TRBV29-1 TGCAGCGGGACCTTCACTAGCGGGAGTCTGTACGAGCAGTACTTC CSGTFTSGSLYEQYF
TRBJ1-2 . few TRBV7-2 TGTGCCAGCAGCCCAGACAGCACCTATGGCTACACCTTC CASSPDSTYGYTF
TRBJ2-5 . . TRBV5-1 TGCGCCAGCAGCTTGGGGGCCAGCATGGTAGAGACCCAGTACTTC CASSLGASMVETQYF
TRBJ2-4 . . TRBV7-9 TGTGCCAGCAGCTTAGTAAGGCGGCAGGGAATACCCAAAAACATTCAGTACTTC CASSLVRRQGIPKNIQYF
TRBJ1-5 . . TRBV24-1 TGTGCCACCAGTGACCGACTCGGGGGTCAGCCCCAGCATTTT CATSDRLGGQPQHF
TRBJ1-2 . . TRBV18 TGTGCCAGCTCACCGGAGGGACCCCATGGCTACACCTTC CASSPEGPHGYTF
TRBJ2-5 TRBD2 few TRBV6-2/TRBV6-3 TGTGCCAGCAGTTATAAGATCGTTAGCGGGAGTCCATCCGCCCAAGAGACCCAGTACTTC CASSYKIVSGSPSAQETQYF
TRBJ2-1 . . TRBV19 TGTGCCAGTAACCCTTGGGGTAATGAGCAGTTCTTC CASNPWGNEQFF
TRBJ1-2 TRBD1 . TRBV29-1 TGCAGCGTTCCATCCAGGGGGCGTGAAATACCCTATGGCTACACCTTC CSVPSRGREIPYGYTF
TRBJ2-1 TRBD1 . TRBV7-2 TGTGCCAGCAGCACCGGACAGGGTCTCCCCTCCTACAATGAGCAGTTCTTC CASSTGQGLPSYNEQFF
TRBJ2-3 TRBD2 . TRBV20-1 TGCAGTGCTAGAGATGGGAGGGGAAGCACAGATACGCAGTATTTT CSARDGRGSTDTQYF
TRBJ2-7 . . TRBV20-1 TGCAGTGTTACACGGACGGGGCTAGCGAATGGCTACGAGCAGTACTTC CSVTRTGLANGYEQYF
TRBJ1-4 . . TRBV25-1 TGTGCCAGCAGCGCCCTTGGAATAGGGACAACTAATGAAAAACTGTTTTTT CASSALGIGTTNEKLFF
TRBJ2-3 . . TRBV7-3 TGTGCCAGCAGCGTAGGTTCCTATTTCGATACGCGGTATTTT CASSVGSYFDTRYF
TRBJ2-5 . . TRBV5-1 TGCGCCAGCAGCTCGGCAGGTCATGGGAATGAGCAGTACTTC CASSSAGHGNEQYF
TRBJ2-4 . . TRBV12-3/TRBV12-4 TGTGCCAGCAGTTTGAGCCTAGGAGGCAGCGGACATCAGTACTTC CASSLSLGGSGHQYF
TRBJ2-1 . . TRBV6-2/TRBV6-3 TGTGCCAGCAGTTACGGGGCAGGTTTCGATGAGCAGTTCTTC CASSYGAGFDEQFF
TRBJ2-1 . few TRBV4-3 TGCGCCAGCAGCCAAGAGGCCTCCGGACGCCCAAGGCAGTTCTTC CASSQEASGRPRQFF
TRBJ1-5 TRBD1 . TRBV20-1 TGCAGTGCTAGTGGGCGGGGACAGGGCCGTCAGCCCCAGCATTTT CSASGRGQGRQPQHF
TRBJ1-2 . . TRBV20-1 TGCAGTGCTAGAGAGAACAGGGACTATGGCTACACCTTC CSARENRDYGYTF
TRBJ2-5 TRBD1 few TRBV29-1 TGCAGCACGTCGACAGGGGGAGGAGAGACCCAGTACTTC CSTSTGGGETQYF